The next 3 T cell receptor beta chains were all read from a single sample in a study of T cells in women clearing cervical HPV infection. Produced via immunoSEQ multiplex PCR; TCRdb's table is partial and in-frame only. In all, the sample yields 25,000 to 40,000 clones. Sequencing was performed on blood buffy coat. Receptor source: a woman aged 18 to 75 with a cervical HPV16 infection that either progressed to CIN3+ or cleared (not recorded which).

Regarding this clone: The CDR3 extends 3 residues past the end of the read, so its final part is completed from the germline J gene. This sequence joins TRBV29-1 and TRBJ1-4, with a tentative D call TRBD1 (6 bases). Trimming removed 5 bases from V and 1 base from J, with 11 bases in between. The CDR3 loop spans 14 amino acids. The V gene's germline CDR1 is SQVTM and CDR2 ANQGSEA. This chain's CDR3 is CSVITGLTNEKLFF. Partial CDR3 DNA: TGCAGCGTTATAACAGGGCTAACTAATGAAAAA.

Comments on this clone: The read terminates 3 residues before the CDR3 end, so the remaining end is supplied by the germline J gene. The chain couples TRBV2 to TRBJ2-3; TRBD2 matches at 11 bases. The CDR3 is made up of 15 amino acids. J lost 3 bases, V lost 5 bases, and 4 bases had no gene match. Germline loops: CDR1 SNHLY, CDR2 FYNNEI. CDR3 region: CASSLLAGGTDTQYF. CDR3 bases read: TGTGCCAGCAGTCTTCTAGCGGGAGGTACAGATACG.

Note on this clone: The sequenced fragment ends 3 residues before the CDR3 boundary, so the rest is inferred from the germline J gene. The chain links TRBV2 to TRBJ2-1, with a weak D call TRBD2 (6 bases). The CDR3 contains 13 residues. The V gene lost 8 bases and the J gene lost 8 bases, with 16 bases spanning the gap. Germline CDR1 reads SNHLY; CDR2 reads FYNNEI. CDR3 sequence: CASQGLRSDEQFF. The CDR3 bases that were read are TGTGCCAGCCAGGGACTGCGTTCCGATGAG.